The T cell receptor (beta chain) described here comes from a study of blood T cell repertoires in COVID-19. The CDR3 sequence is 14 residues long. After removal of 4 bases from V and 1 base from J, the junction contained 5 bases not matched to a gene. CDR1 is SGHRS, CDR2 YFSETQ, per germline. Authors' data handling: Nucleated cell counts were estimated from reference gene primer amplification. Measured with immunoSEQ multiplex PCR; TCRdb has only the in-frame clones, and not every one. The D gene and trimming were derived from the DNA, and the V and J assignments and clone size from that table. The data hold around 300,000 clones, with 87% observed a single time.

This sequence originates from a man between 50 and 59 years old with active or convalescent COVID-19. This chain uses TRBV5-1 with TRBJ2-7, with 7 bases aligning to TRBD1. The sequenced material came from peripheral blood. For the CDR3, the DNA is TGCGCCAGCAGCCTCCGGGACAGATCCTACGAGCAGTACTTC. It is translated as CASSLRDRSYEQYF. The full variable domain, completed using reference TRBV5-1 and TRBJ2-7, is KAGVTQTPRYLIKTRGQQVTLSCSPISGHRSVSWYQQTPGQGLQFLFEYFSETQRNKGNFPGRFSGRQFSNSRSEMNVSTLELGDSALYLCASSLRDRSYEQYFGPGTRLTVT.